This T cell receptor (beta chain) was sequenced during a study of cytomegalovirus exposure and HLA in healthy donors. The V end lost 4 bases, the J end lost 3 bases, and 16 bases lay between the germline ends. The germline V gene has CDR1 SNHLY and CDR2 FYNNEI. The CDR3 sequence is 15 residues long. 60 Vbeta and 13 Jbeta primers were used in PCR. Sequencing was performed with immunoSEQ multiplex PCR; in TCRdb, only in-frame clones are kept and a portion is missing. The sample holds hundreds of thousands of clones, 80% to 90% seen once. The chain links TRBV2 to TRBJ2-7, with a tentative D call TRBD1 (5 bases). This clonotype originated in a girl between 2 and 10 years old in good health and CMV-seronegative. Sequenced: PBMCs. This CDR3 is CASSVGPGWVYEQYF. DNA for the CDR3: TGTGCCAGCAGTGTGGGGCCAGGGTGGGTCTACGAGCAGTACTTC. The complete variable domain, with remaining parts taken from reference TRBV2 and TRBJ2-7, reads EPEVTQTPSHQVTQMGQEVILRCVPISNHLYFYWYRQILGQKVEFLVSFYNNEISEKSEIFDDQFSVERPDGSNFTLKIRSTKLEDSAMYFCASSVGPGWVYEQYFGPGTRLTVT.